This TCR beta chain was sequenced during a study of cytotoxic CD8 clonotypes in ibrutinib-treated CLL. The CDR3 has 14 amino acids. The V and J ends lost 6 bases and 6 bases respectively, with 15 bases between them. Germline CDR1 MNHEY, CDR2 SMNVEV (reference sequence). Clones were read by immunoSEQ multiplex PCR, and TCRdb kept only the in-frame ones, dropping some. The sample yields 70,000 to 80,000 clones, 75% to 90% seen once. This clone was detected a few times. This TCR came from a human donor with chronic lymphocytic leukemia. The material sequenced was PBMCs, taken after 24 months of ibrutinib treatment. This chain links TRBV27 with TRBJ1-5; D is possibly TRBD1 (6 bases). For the CDR3, the DNA is TGTGCCAGCAGCCCCACAGGGAGGGCTCAGCCCCAGCATTTT. It encodes CASSPTGRAQPQHF.